These T cell receptor beta chains were read from a single sample in a study of identifying expanded T cells in peripheral blood. Clones were sequenced by immunoSEQ multiplex PCR, and TCRdb holds only the in-frame ones, with some missing. The data hold 100,000 to 150,000 clones, with approximately 86% observed a single time. Sequenced input: blood. Receptor source: a person aged 18 to 75 in good health. CDR3s include the opening cysteine and the closing phenylalanine or tryptophan. A D gene is named only where the DNA matches it firmly. Part of the rows lack a size; the others show once, few, many or a class for expanded clones.

j_gene: TRBJ2-5; abundance: few; d_gene: -; v_gene: TRBV7-3; CDR3nt: TGTGCCAGCAGCTTAGTCGGCGAGACCCAGTACTTC; CDR3aa: CASSLVGETQYF
j_gene: TRBJ2-3; abundance: -; d_gene: -; v_gene: TRBV5-1; CDR3nt: TGCGCCAGCAGCCACCGGGACCCCACAGATACGCAGTATTTT; CDR3aa: CASSHRDPTDTQYF
j_gene: TRBJ2-3; abundance: -; d_gene: TRBD2; v_gene: TRBV5-1; CDR3nt: TGCGCCAGCAGCTTTAGCGGGGTCCAGGATACGCAGTATTTT; CDR3aa: CASSFSGVQDTQYF
j_gene: TRBJ1-5; abundance: -; d_gene: -; v_gene: TRBV6-5; CDR3nt: TGTGCCAGCAGTTACTCGAACAGCCTTGGGCAGCCCCAGCATTTT; CDR3aa: CASSYSNSLGQPQHF
j_gene: TRBJ2-7; abundance: -; d_gene: -; v_gene: TRBV11-2; CDR3nt: TGTGCCAGCAGCTCTGGATCGACAGGCGCCTACGAGCAGTACTTC; CDR3aa: CASSSGSTGAYEQYF
j_gene: TRBJ2-4; abundance: -; d_gene: -; v_gene: TRBV27; CDR3nt: TGTGCCAGCAGTCGGGAGTGGGCCGGGATTCAGTACTTC; CDR3aa: CASSREWAGIQYF
j_gene: TRBJ1-2; abundance: few; d_gene: -; v_gene: TRBV2; CDR3nt: TGTGCCAGCATAACCCCAGGGTTCTATGGCTACACCTTC; CDR3aa: CASITPGFYGYTF
j_gene: TRBJ2-5; abundance: -; d_gene: -; v_gene: TRBV12-5; CDR3nt: TGTGCTAGTGGTTTGGAGGGGGGGAAGACCCAGTACTTC; CDR3aa: CASGLEGGKTQYF
j_gene: TRBJ2-7; abundance: -; d_gene: TRBD1; v_gene: TRBV7-3; CDR3nt: TGTGCCAGCAGCTTGCGACAGGGGAGCGACGAGCAGTACTTC; CDR3aa: CASSLRQGSDEQYF
j_gene: TRBJ2-7; abundance: -; d_gene: -; v_gene: TRBV27; CDR3nt: TGTGCCAGCAGTGGTAGGGTTCGGTCCTACGAGCAGTACTTC; CDR3aa: CASSGRVRSYEQYF
j_gene: TRBJ1-1; abundance: -; d_gene: -; v_gene: TRBV6-5; CDR3nt: TGTGCCAGCAGTTACGCCGGCTCAGCCGAAGCTTTCTTT; CDR3aa: CASSYAGSAEAFF
j_gene: TRBJ1-1; abundance: -; d_gene: -; v_gene: TRBV7-9; CDR3nt: TGTGCCAGCAGCTTAGCGCGGGGGACCACTGAAGCTTTCTTT; CDR3aa: CASSLARGTTEAFF
j_gene: TRBJ2-1; abundance: -; d_gene: TRBD2; v_gene: TRBV5-4; CDR3nt: TGTGCCAGCAGCTCCCCCTACGGGGGGACTAGCGGGAGCAATGAGCAGTTCTTC; CDR3aa: CASSSPYGGTSGSNEQFF
j_gene: TRBJ1-2; abundance: few; d_gene: -; v_gene: TRBV5-3; CDR3nt: TGTGCCAGAAGCTTGGCGTGTGGCTACACCTTC; CDR3aa: CARSLACGYTF
j_gene: TRBJ2-7; abundance: -; d_gene: -; v_gene: TRBV13; CDR3nt: TGTGCCAGCAGCCTAGACAGGAGATCCTACGAGCAGTACTTC; CDR3aa: CASSLDRRSYEQYF
j_gene: TRBJ1-3; abundance: -; d_gene: -; v_gene: TRBV7-9; CDR3nt: TGTGCCAGCAGCTTAGCGCCGCGTGGAAACACCATATATTTT; CDR3aa: CASSLAPRGNTIYF
j_gene: TRBJ1-5; abundance: few; d_gene: -; v_gene: TRBV10-3; CDR3nt: TGTGCCATCAGTGGAGGGAGCGATCAGCCCCAGCATTTT; CDR3aa: CAISGGSDQPQHF
j_gene: TRBJ2-7; abundance: -; d_gene: -; v_gene: TRBV15; CDR3nt: TGTGCCACCAGCCCCCCTGGGGTAGATATCTACGAGCAGTACTTC; CDR3aa: CATSPPGVDIYEQYF
j_gene: TRBJ2-7; abundance: -; d_gene: -; v_gene: TRBV11-2; CDR3nt: TGTGCCAGCAGCCGAGGGGGGTACGAGCAGTACTTC; CDR3aa: CASSRGGYEQYF
j_gene: TRBJ2-7; abundance: -; d_gene: -; v_gene: TRBV2; CDR3nt: TGTGCCAGCAGTGGGGGGTTATTGGTCGAGCAGTACTTC; CDR3aa: CASSGGLLVEQYF
j_gene: TRBJ1-6; abundance: few; d_gene: -; v_gene: TRBV19; CDR3nt: TGTGCCAGTAGTCCCGATTATAATTCACCCCTCCACTTT; CDR3aa: CASSPDYNSPLHF
j_gene: TRBJ1-3; abundance: -; d_gene: -; v_gene: TRBV6-1; CDR3nt: TGTGCCAGCAGTGGACACCGAAACACCATATATTTT; CDR3aa: CASSGHRNTIYF
j_gene: TRBJ2-7; abundance: -; d_gene: TRBD2; v_gene: TRBV2; CDR3nt: TGTGCCAGCAGTGAGGACGGGAGGTACTCCGAGCAGTACTTC; CDR3aa: CASSEDGRYSEQYF
j_gene: TRBJ2-2; abundance: -; d_gene: TRBD1; v_gene: TRBV11-3; CDR3nt: TGTGCCAGCAGCTCCCCGACAGGGTCGGAAACCGGGGAGCTGTTTTTT; CDR3aa: CASSSPTGSETGELFF
j_gene: TRBJ2-3; abundance: -; d_gene: -; v_gene: TRBV30; CDR3nt: TGTGCCTGGAGTGTACAGGCGGGGGCGGCAGATACGCAGTATTTT; CDR3aa: CAWSVQAGAADTQYF
j_gene: TRBJ2-7; abundance: -; d_gene: -; v_gene: TRBV10-3; CDR3nt: TGTGCCACTAGACAGACCGACGAGCAGTACTTC; CDR3aa: CATRQTDEQYF
j_gene: TRBJ2-3; abundance: -; d_gene: TRBD2; v_gene: TRBV7-3; CDR3nt: TGTGCCAGCAGCTTAAAAGCGGGAGGGCTAGCCGGCACAGATACGCAGTATTTT; CDR3aa: CASSLKAGGLAGTDTQYF
j_gene: TRBJ1-5; abundance: -; d_gene: TRBD1; v_gene: TRBV19; CDR3nt: TGTGCCAGTAGTATACGGACAGGGAATCAGCCCCAGCATTTT; CDR3aa: CASSIRTGNQPQHF
j_gene: TRBJ2-5; abundance: -; d_gene: -; v_gene: TRBV5-6; CDR3nt: TGTGCCAGCAAGGGTGGGGAGACCCAGTACTTC; CDR3aa: CASKGGETQYF
j_gene: TRBJ1-3; abundance: few; d_gene: -; v_gene: TRBV4-3; CDR3nt: TGCGCCAGCAGCCAAGATTGGGCAGGACCTCGAAACACCATATATTTT; CDR3aa: CASSQDWAGPRNTIYF
j_gene: TRBJ2-5; abundance: once; d_gene: -; v_gene: TRBV6-6; CDR3nt: TGTGCCAGCAGTTATGAAGAGACCCAGTACTTC; CDR3aa: CASSYEETQYF
j_gene: TRBJ1-5; abundance: -; d_gene: -; v_gene: TRBV9; CDR3nt: TGTGCCAGCAGCGTAGGGGGGGAATACAATCAGCCCCAGCATTTT; CDR3aa: CASSVGGEYNQPQHF
j_gene: TRBJ2-6; abundance: -; d_gene: -; v_gene: TRBV5-1; CDR3nt: TGCGCCAGCAGCTTCGACTCTGGGGCCAACGTCCTGACTTTC; CDR3aa: CASSFDSGANVLTF
j_gene: TRBJ1-1; abundance: few; d_gene: -; v_gene: TRBV30; CDR3nt: TGTGCCTCGACCGTCACTGAAGCTTTCTTT; CDR3aa: CASTVTEAFF
j_gene: TRBJ2-3; abundance: -; d_gene: -; v_gene: TRBV6-6; CDR3nt: TGTGCCAGCAGAACCACAAAACGGGGACTGGCGGATACGCAGTATTTT; CDR3aa: CASRTTKRGLADTQYF
j_gene: TRBJ2-5; abundance: -; d_gene: -; v_gene: TRBV6-6; CDR3nt: TGTGCCAGCAGTTGGGACTCACAAGAGACCCAGTACTTC; CDR3aa: CASSWDSQETQYF
j_gene: TRBJ2-7; abundance: -; d_gene: -; v_gene: TRBV7-9; CDR3nt: TGTGCCAGCAGCTTAGTACAGGCCACCTACGAGCAGTACTTC; CDR3aa: CASSLVQATYEQYF
j_gene: TRBJ1-1; abundance: -; d_gene: -; v_gene: TRBV18; CDR3nt: TGTGCCAGCTCACCCCGCCTCCATGAGGCTTTCTTT; CDR3aa: CASSPRLHEAFF
j_gene: TRBJ1-4; abundance: once; d_gene: -; v_gene: TRBV28; CDR3nt: TGTGCCAGCAGTGAACAGGGAACTAATGAAAAACTGTTTTTT; CDR3aa: CASSEQGTNEKLFF
j_gene: TRBJ1-2; abundance: -; d_gene: -; v_gene: TRBV30; CDR3nt: TGTGCCTGGAGCCAAGGACTAGGGGGCTACACCTTC; CDR3aa: CAWSQGLGGYTF
j_gene: TRBJ1-6; abundance: -; d_gene: -; v_gene: TRBV4-1; CDR3nt: TGCGCCAGCAGCCAAGAGGTAGGGGGTGGTTCACCCCTCCACTTT; CDR3aa: CASSQEVGGGSPLHF
j_gene: TRBJ2-3; abundance: -; d_gene: TRBD1; v_gene: TRBV6-5; CDR3nt: TGTGCCAGCAGTTACGGGGGACAGGGGAACACAGATACGCAGTATTTT; CDR3aa: CASSYGGQGNTDTQYF
j_gene: TRBJ1-4; abundance: -; d_gene: -; v_gene: TRBV6-5; CDR3nt: TGTGCCAGCAGTTACTCGAGACAGTCAACTAATGAAAAACTGTTTTTT; CDR3aa: CASSYSRQSTNEKLFF
j_gene: TRBJ2-7; abundance: -; d_gene: TRBD1; v_gene: TRBV4-2; CDR3nt: TGTGCCAGCAGCCAAGCAGGACAGGATGTCTACGAGCAGTACTTC; CDR3aa: CASSQAGQDVYEQYF
j_gene: TRBJ2-1; abundance: -; d_gene: TRBD2; v_gene: TRBV5-4; CDR3nt: TGTGCCAGCAGCTTGGGGACTAGCGGGAGGGCGAGGGGCAATGAGCAGTTCTTC; CDR3aa: CASSLGTSGRARGNEQFF